The 7 T cell receptor beta chains listed next were all sequenced from one sample in a study of monozygotic twins with inflammatory bowel disease. Reanalyzing the 5' RACE reads, TCRdb keeps one entry per CDR3 protein, without DNA. The sample totals approximately 150,000 distinct CDR3 sequences. Material for sequencing was blood. These TCRs come from a human donor with ulcerative colitis or Crohn's disease, or a healthy co-twin of an affected twin (not recorded which).

This chain uses TRBV10-3 with TRBJ1-5. Germline V gives CDR1 ENHRY, CDR2 SYGVKD. The length of the CDR3 is 13 residues. The CDR3 is CAISDSDKQPQHF.

This chain connects TRBV20-1 to TRBJ2-7; TCRdb's D call of TRBD2 is untestable without DNA. Looked up from germline, CDR1 is DFQATT and CDR2 is SNEGSKA (reference sequence). The CDR3 extends over 12 amino acids. CDR3 sequence reads: CSATLLGNEQYF.

This sequence joins TRBV29-1 and TRBJ1-1. This CDR3 is built from 13 residues. Germline CDR1 reads SQVTM; CDR2 reads ANQGSEA. The CDR3 loop is CSVAQRMNTEAFF. The variable domain in full, completed from reference TRBV29-1 and TRBJ1-1, reads SAVISQKPSRDICQRGTSLTIQCQVDSQVTMMFWYRQQPGQSLTLIATANQGSEATYESGFVIDKFPISRPNLTFSTLTVSNMSPEDSSIYLCSVAQRMNTEAFFGQGTRLTVV.

The gene calls are TRBV7-2 and TRBJ2-7. Germline loops: CDR1 SGHTA, CDR2 FQGNSA. CDR3 size: 11 residues. The CDR3 reads CASSLGIEQYF.

The CDR3 sequence is CSAIPGNTEAFF. The chain carries TRBV20-1 and TRBJ1-1; TCRdb outputs TRBD1, but without DNA this stays unchecked. The CDR3 has 12 residues. Germline V CDR1 and CDR2: DFQATT, SNEGSKA (reference sequence).

The CDR3 region is CASSLAGGWDEQFF. The V gene is TRBV5-5, the J gene TRBJ2-1; TCRdb picks TRBD1, but there is no DNA to check that call. The length of the CDR3 is 14 residues. Germline CDR1 SGHKS, CDR2 YYEKEE (reference sequence). Variable domain in full (rest from reference TRBV5-5 and TRBJ2-1): DAGVTQSPTHLIKTRGQQVTLRCSPISGHKSVSWYQQVLGQGPQFIFQYYEKEERGRGNFPDRFSARQFPNYSSELNVNALLLGDSALYLCASSLAGGWDEQFFGPGTRLTVL.

The rearrangement links TRBV6-5 to TRBJ2-1; TCRdb gives TRBD2 as the D gene, but with no DNA this cannot be confirmed. There are 16 residues in the CDR3. Germline CDR1 is MNHEY and CDR2 is SVGAGI. CDR3 loop: CASSYEAASTYNEQFF.